This entry lists 15 T cell receptor beta chains sequenced from one sample in a study of blood T cell repertoires in COVID-19. The protocol was immunoSEQ multiplex PCR, while the TCRdb copy is restricted to in-frame clones and leaves out a portion. This sample carries 150,000 to 200,000 clones, just under 80% of them seen once, and the ten largest clones take about 6.5%. Sequencing was performed on peripheral blood. The receptor source for this set is a man between 65 and 80 years old with active or convalescent COVID-19.

This sequence joins TRBV9 and TRBJ2-3, with 8 bases lining up with TRBD1. Germline CDR1 and CDR2: SGDLS and YYNGEE. This CDR3 spans 14 amino acids. V gave up 3 bases and J gave up 2 bases; unmatched junction bases: 2. The CDR3 region is CASSGQGATDTQYF. CDR3 coding DNA: TGTGCCAGCAGCGGTCAGGGGGCCACAGATACGCAGTATTTT.

This chain links TRBV4-2 with TRBJ2-7; TRBD2 might be the D (5 bases). The germline V gene has CDR1 LGHNA and CDR2 YNFKEQ. The CDR3 is 13 amino acids. With 4 bases removed from V and 6 bases from J, the gap between germline ends came to 13 bases. CDR3 sequence reads: CASSPASGFEQYF. Written as DNA, the CDR3 is TGTGCCAGCAGCCCTGCATCGGGGTTCGAGCAGTACTTC.

This clone was observed a handful of times. The chain joins TRBV11-2 to TRBJ2-5; 13 bases are a match to TRBD2. V shed 3 bases, J shed 6 bases, and the junction held 10 bases outside the gene matches. CDR1 and CDR2 (germline): SGHAT, FQNNGV. The length of the CDR3 is 17 residues. CDR3 amino acids: CASSFGELAGGPKTQYF. CDR3 nucleotides: TGTGCCAGCAGCTTTGGGGAACTAGCGGGAGGGCCGAAGACCCAGTACTTC.

V is TRBV4-3 and J is TRBJ2-3, with 11 bases fitting TRBD2. Germline V gene lookup returns CDR1 LGHNA and CDR2 YSLEER. The CDR3 contains 20 residues. V trimming: 0 bases; J trimming: 0 bases; junction bases outside the gene matches: 11. CDR3 amino acids: CASSQDAHRTSGRSTDTQYF. CDR3 DNA: TGCGCCAGCAGCCAAGATGCCCATCGGACTAGCGGGCGAAGCACAGATACGCAGTATTTT.

The chain joins TRBV11-2 to TRBJ1-6; 9 nucleotides line up with TRBD1. This CDR3 has 15 amino acids. Losses at the gene ends were 2 bases for V and 7 bases for J; bases not matched to a gene: 3. Germline V lookup: CDR1 SGHAT, CDR2 FQNNGV. The CDR3 DNA reads TGTGCCAGCAGCTTACAGACAGGGGGAAATTCACCCCTCCACTTT. The encoded protein is CASSLQTGGNSPLHF. Using reference TRBV11-2 and TRBJ1-6 for the parts outside the CDR3, the full variable domain is EAGVAQSPRYKIIEKRQSVAFWCNPISGHATLYWYQQILGQGPKLLIQFQNNGVVDDSQLPKDRFSAERLKGVDSTLKIQPAKLEDSAVYLCASSLQTGGNSPLHFGNGTRLTVT.

The chain employs TRBV4-1 and TRBJ2-3; 8 nucleotides agree with TRBD2. The V gene's germline CDR1 is MGHRA and CDR2 YSYEKL. The CDR3 runs to 14 residues. V trimming: 8 bases; J trimming: 3 bases; junction bases outside the gene matches: 7. The chain's CDR3 is CASSVPGGTDTQYF. The CDR3 DNA is TGCGCCAGCTCCGTTCCGGGGGGGACAGATACGCAGTATTTT.

The chain combines TRBV3-1 (or the pseudogene TRBV3-2) with TRBJ1-6, with 7 bases that match TRBD1. Germline V CDR1 and CDR2: LGHDT, YNNKEL (reference sequence). This CDR3 region has 16 residues. V was pared by 2 bases and J by 7 bases, with 8 bases of the junction left unmatched. Here the CDR3 DNA reads TGTGCCAGCAGCCAACGCTTGGGGACAGCCAATTCACCCCTCCACTTT. This encodes CASSQRLGTANSPLHF.

CDR3 in DNA: TGTGCCAGCTCACCAGGTAGTGACTATGGCTACACCTTC. This sequence encodes CASSPGSDYGYTF. The rearrangement uses TRBV18 and TRBJ1-2; D is undetermined. The V gene lost 2 bases and the J gene lost 3 bases, with 7 bases spanning the gap. There are 13 residues in the CDR3. The germline CDR1 and CDR2 sequences are KGHSH and LQKENI.

This sequence joins TRBV14 and TRBJ2-2; TRBD1 is a possible D gene (6 bases). The V end lost 4 bases, the J end lost 1 base, and 13 bases lay between the germline ends. The CDR3 loop spans 16 amino acids. From germline, CDR1 is SGHDN and CDR2 FVKESK. CDR3 sequence reads: CASSRYTGRNTGELFF. In DNA, the CDR3 is TGTGCCAGCAGCCGATATACAGGGCGGAACACCGGGGAGCTGTTTTTT.

V and J are TRBV19 and TRBJ1-1, with TRBD1 matching over 8 bases. V lost 11 bases, J lost 6 bases, and 8 bases stayed unmatched. Germline lookup yields CDR1 LNHDA and CDR2 SQIVND (reference sequence). The CDR3 runs to 12 residues. CDR3 in amino acids: CAAGNRGAEAFF. As DNA, the CDR3 is TGTGCCGCTGGTAACAGGGGGGCTGAAGCTTTCTTT.

V is TRBV3-1 (or the pseudogene TRBV3-2) and J is TRBJ1-1; 10 bases are a match to TRBD1. The CDR3 totals 14 residues. With 1 base clipped from V and 8 bases from J, the junction kept 4 bases outside the gene matches. Germline CDR1 reads LGHDT; CDR2 reads YNNKEL (reference sequence). CDR3 region: CASSQGTTGGEAFF. The CDR3 DNA reads TGTGCCAGCAGCCAAGGAACGACAGGGGGCGAAGCTTTCTTT.

The rearrangement joins TRBV6-2 or TRBV6-3 to TRBJ2-7, with 9 bases aligning to TRBD1. The trim removed 3 bases at V and 3 bases at J, leaving 9 bases unmatched. Looked up from germline, CDR1 is MNHEY and CDR2 is SVGEGT. The CDR3 has 16 residues. The CDR3 sequence is CASSYPGTGNVYEQYF. The CDR3 nucleotides are TGTGCCAGCAGTTATCCCGGGACAGGGAACGTCTACGAGCAGTACTTC.

The gene calls are TRBV12-3 or TRBV12-4 and TRBJ2-7, with 7 positions matching TRBD1. With 3 bases clipped from V and 9 bases from J, the junction kept 5 bases outside the gene matches. The CDR3 contains 12 residues. CDR3 sequence: CASSLGQLMQYF. The CDR3 nucleotides read TGTGCCAGCAGTTTGGGACAGTTAATGCAGTACTTC.

This clone was observed a few times. This chain uses TRBV3-1 (or the pseudogene TRBV3-2) with TRBJ2-7, with TRBD1 identical over 9 bases. The CDR3 extends over 14 amino acids. V lost 4 bases and J lost 5; bases outside the gene matches: 6. CDR1 and CDR2 from the germline V gene are LGHDT and YNNKEL (reference sequence). As DNA, the CDR3 is TGTGCCAGCAGCCTGGGACAGGGTCTCGACGAGCAGTACTTC. This translates into CASSLGQGLDEQYF.

The chain couples TRBV5-5 to TRBJ1-3; D is ambiguous. This CDR3 region has 18 residues. The germline V gene encodes CDR1 SGHKS and CDR2 YYEKEE (reference sequence). V lost 2 bases, J lost 3 bases, and 21 bases lay in between. The DNA of the CDR3 is TGTGCCAGCAGCTTTTCTTGGGTGATGGGCCCATTTGGAAACACCATATATTTT. It codes for CASSFSWVMGPFGNTIYF. The entire variable domain, with the rest obtained from reference TRBV5-5 and TRBJ1-3, is as follows: DAGVTQSPTHLIKTRGQQVTLRCSPISGHKSVSWYQQVLGQGPQFIFQYYEKEERGRGNFPDRFSARQFPNYSSELNVNALLLGDSALYLCASSFSWVMGPFGNTIYFGEGSWLTVV.